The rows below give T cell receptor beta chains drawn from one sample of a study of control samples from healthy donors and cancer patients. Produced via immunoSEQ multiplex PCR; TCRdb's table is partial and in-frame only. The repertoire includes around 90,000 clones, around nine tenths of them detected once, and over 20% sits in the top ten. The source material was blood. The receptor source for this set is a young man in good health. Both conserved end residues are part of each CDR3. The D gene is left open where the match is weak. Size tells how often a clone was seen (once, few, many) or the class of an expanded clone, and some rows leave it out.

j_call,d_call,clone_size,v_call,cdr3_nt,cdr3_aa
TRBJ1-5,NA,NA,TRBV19,TGTGCCAGTAGTGAAGGCAGGGCTAGCAATCAGCCCCAGCATTTT,CASSEGRASNQPQHF
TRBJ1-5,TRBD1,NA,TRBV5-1,TGCGCCAGCAGCCCGGACAGGCCGGATCAGCCCCAGCATTTT,CASSPDRPDQPQHF
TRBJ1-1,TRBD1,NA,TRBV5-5,TGTGCCAGCAGCTCGTGGACAGGGGGCAACACTGAAGCCTTCTTT,CASSSWTGGNTEAFF
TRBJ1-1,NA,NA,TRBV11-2,TGTGCCAGCAGCTTGGGGCCAGCGCAGTTAAACACTGAAGCTTTCTTT,CASSLGPAQLNTEAFF
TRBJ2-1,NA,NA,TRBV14,TGTGCCAGCAGCCAATACCCTCGGGACCCCAGCCACAATGAGCAGTTCTTC,CASSQYPRDPSHNEQFF
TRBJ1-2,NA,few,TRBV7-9,TGTGCCAGCAGCTCGGCGGGAGGGGGTGGCTACACCTTC,CASSSAGGGGYTF
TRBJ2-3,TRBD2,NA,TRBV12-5,TGTGCTAGTGGTTTGCGGGGGGGCCAGACAGATACGCAGTATTTT,CASGLRGGQTDTQYF
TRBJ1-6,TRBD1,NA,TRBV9,TGTGCCAGCAGCACCAGGGGACAGGGGGCAAATTCACCCCTCCACTTT,CASSTRGQGANSPLHF
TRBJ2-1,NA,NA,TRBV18,TGTGCCAGCTCACCAAGCTCGGCAGGGTCGTTTGAGCAGTTCTTC,CASSPSSAGSFEQFF
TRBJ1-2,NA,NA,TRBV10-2,TGCGCCAGCAGTGAGAGGGTGTCAGGGAACTATGGCTACACCTTC,CASSERVSGNYGYTF
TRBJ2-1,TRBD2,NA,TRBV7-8,TGTGCCAGCAGCTTAGTTGGCGGGGGGAAGGGTGAGCAGTTCTTC,CASSLVGGGKGEQFF